The clone carrying this T cell receptor beta chain has more than one count but fewer than ten. Antigen: not known. TCRdb used MiXCR to reprocess the RT-PCR reads, holding one entry per CDR3 protein. The sample has hundreds of thousands of distinct CDR3 sequences, 13% to 15% seen once. This entry is derived from a study of response to subunit inactivated influenza vaccine. Regarding the study as a whole: Authors suggested each seasonal flu vaccination may recruit only limited numbers of new T cells.

CDR3 length equals 18 residues. Trimming took 3 bases from V and 2 from J, leaving 20 bases between them. Per the germline V gene, CDR1 is LGHNA and CDR2 is YSLEER. Sequenced material: PBMCs from blood, taken about 14 days before vaccination. This sequence joins TRBV4-3 and TRBJ2-1, with a tentative D call TRBD2 (6 bases). The receptor's source is a man aged 45-60 years who received an inactivated influenza vaccine. The CDR3, as DNA: TGCGCCAGCAGCCATCCGCGGGACGTAAGCGGTCCCTACAATGAGCAGTTCTTC. Translation gives CASSHPRDVSGPYNEQFF.